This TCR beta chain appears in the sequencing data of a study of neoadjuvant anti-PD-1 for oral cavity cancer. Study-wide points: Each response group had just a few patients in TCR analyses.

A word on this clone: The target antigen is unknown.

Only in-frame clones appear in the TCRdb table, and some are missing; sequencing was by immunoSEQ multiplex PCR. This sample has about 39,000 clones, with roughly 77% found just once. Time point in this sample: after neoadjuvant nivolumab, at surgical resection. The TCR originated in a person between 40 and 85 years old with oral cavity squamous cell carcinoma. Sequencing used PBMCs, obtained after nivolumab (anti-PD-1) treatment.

CDR3 DNA sequence: TGTGCCTGGAGTGTACGTGGTGCAGATACGCAGTATTTT. It translates to CAWSVRGADTQYF. The chain employs TRBV30 and TRBJ2-3; no clear D. Germline V gives CDR1 GTSNPN, CDR2 SVGIG (reference sequence). The CDR3 runs 13 residues. The germline V and J ends were trimmed by 0 bases and 4 bases, with 8 bases remaining between them.